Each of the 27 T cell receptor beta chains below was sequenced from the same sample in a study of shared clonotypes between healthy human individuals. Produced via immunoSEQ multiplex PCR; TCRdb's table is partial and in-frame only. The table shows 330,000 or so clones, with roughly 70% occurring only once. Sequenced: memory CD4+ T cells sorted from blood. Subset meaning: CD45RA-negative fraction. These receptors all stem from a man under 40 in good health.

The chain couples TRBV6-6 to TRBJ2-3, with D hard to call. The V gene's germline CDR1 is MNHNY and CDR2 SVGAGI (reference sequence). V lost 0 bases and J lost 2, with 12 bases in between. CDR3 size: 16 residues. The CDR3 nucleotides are TGTGCCAGCAGTTACTCGATAAGGGCCGACACAGATACGCAGTATTTT. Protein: CASSYSIRADTDTQYF.

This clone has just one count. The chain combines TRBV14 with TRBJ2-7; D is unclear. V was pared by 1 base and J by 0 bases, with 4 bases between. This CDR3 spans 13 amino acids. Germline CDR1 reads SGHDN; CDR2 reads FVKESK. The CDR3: CASSQGYSYEQYF. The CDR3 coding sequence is TGTGCCAGCAGCCAAGGATACTCCTACGAGCAGTACTTC.

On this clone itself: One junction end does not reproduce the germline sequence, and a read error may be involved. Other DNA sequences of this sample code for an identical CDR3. The CDR3 coding sequence is TGCGCCAGCAGCGTAACAACGACAGGAACCTACGAGCAGTACTTC. It codes for CASSVTTTGTYEQYF. The chain has TRBV11-1 and TRBJ2-7; D might be TRBD1 (6 bases). CDR3 size: 15 residues. Germline CDR1 and CDR2: SGHAT and FQDESV (reference sequence).

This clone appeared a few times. CDR3 in amino acids: CASSLKTGGWWEQYF. CDR3 in DNA: TGTGCCAGCTCACTGAAGACAGGGGGTTGGTGGGAGCAGTACTTC. The V call is TRBV18, the J call TRBJ2-7; 9 bases agree with TRBD1. Germline assignment: CDR1 KGHSH and CDR2 LQKENI. The ends lost 4 bases at V and 7 bases at J; junction bases unmatched: 11. This CDR3 has 15 residues.

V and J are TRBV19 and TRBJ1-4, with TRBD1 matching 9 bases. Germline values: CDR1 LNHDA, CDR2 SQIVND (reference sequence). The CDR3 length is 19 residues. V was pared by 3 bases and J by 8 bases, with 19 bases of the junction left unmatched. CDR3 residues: CASSMNPAKGQGIGEKLFF. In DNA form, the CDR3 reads TGTGCCAGTAGTATGAACCCGGCCAAAGGACAGGGGATTGGAGAAAAACTGTTTTTT.

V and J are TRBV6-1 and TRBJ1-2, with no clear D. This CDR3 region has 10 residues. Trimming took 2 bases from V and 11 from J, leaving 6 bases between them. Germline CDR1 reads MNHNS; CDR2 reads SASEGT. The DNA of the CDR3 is TGTGCCAGCAGTGAACGTCGATACACCTTC. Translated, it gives CASSERRYTF.

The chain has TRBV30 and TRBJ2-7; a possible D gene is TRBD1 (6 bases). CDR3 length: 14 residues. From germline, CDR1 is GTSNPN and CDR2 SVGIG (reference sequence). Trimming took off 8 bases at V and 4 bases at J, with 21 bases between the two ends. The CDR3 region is CAGRTASYLYEQYF. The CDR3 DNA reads TGTGCCGGAAGGACAGCCTCGTATCTATACGAGCAGTACTTC.

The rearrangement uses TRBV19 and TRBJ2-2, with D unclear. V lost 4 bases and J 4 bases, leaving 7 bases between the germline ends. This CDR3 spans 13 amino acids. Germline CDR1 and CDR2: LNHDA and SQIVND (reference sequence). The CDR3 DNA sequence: TGTGCCAGTAGTACTTGGTTCACCGGGGAGCTGTTTTTT. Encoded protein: CASSTWFTGELFF.

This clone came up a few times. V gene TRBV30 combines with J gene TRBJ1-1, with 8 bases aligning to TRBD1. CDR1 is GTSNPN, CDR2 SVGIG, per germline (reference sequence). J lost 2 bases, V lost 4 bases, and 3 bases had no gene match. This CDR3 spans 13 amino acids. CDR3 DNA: TGTGCCTGGAAACAGGGGGTTAACACTGAAGCTTTCTTT. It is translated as CAWKQGVNTEAFF.

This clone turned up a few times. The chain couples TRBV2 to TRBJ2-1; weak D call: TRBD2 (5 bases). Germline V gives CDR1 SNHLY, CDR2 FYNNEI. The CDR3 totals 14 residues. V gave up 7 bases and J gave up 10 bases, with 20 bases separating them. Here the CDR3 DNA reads TGTGCCAGCATGAATCTAGCAAGCGGATGGGAGCAGTTCTTC. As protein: CASMNLASGWEQFF.

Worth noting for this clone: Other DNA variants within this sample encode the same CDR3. This CDR3 reads CASSFPGTSNQPQHF. CDR3 nucleotide sequence: TGTGCCAGCAGTTTTCCGGGGACAAGCAATCAGCCCCAGCATTTT. The chain combines TRBV28 with TRBJ1-5; possibly TRBD1 for D (6 bases). The V end was cut by 3 bases, the J end by 1 base, with 10 bases between. CDR3 length: 15 amino acids. Germline V gene lookup returns CDR1 MDHEN and CDR2 SYDVKM.

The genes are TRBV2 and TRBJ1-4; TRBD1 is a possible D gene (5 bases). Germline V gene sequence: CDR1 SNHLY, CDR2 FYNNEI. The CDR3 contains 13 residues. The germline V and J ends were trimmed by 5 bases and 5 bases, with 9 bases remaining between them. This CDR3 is CASSQGPNEKLFF. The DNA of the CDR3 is TGTGCCAGCAGTCAGGGTCCGAATGAAAAACTGTTTTTT.

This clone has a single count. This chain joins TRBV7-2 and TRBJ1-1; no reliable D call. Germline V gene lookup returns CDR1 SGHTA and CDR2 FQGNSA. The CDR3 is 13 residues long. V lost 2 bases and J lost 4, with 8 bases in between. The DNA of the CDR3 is TGTGCCAGCAGCTTAAGAAGATCCACTGAAGCTTTCTTT. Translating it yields CASSLRRSTEAFF.

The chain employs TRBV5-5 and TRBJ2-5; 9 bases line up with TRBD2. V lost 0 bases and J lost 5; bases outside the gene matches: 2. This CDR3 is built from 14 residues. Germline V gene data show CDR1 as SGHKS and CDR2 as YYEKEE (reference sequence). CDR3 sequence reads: CASSLGLAVETQYF. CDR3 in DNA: TGTGCCAGCAGCTTGGGACTAGCGGTGGAGACCCAGTACTTC. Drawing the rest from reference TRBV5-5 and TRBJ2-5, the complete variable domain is DAGVTQSPTHLIKTRGQQVTLRCSPISGHKSVSWYQQVLGQGPQFIFQYYEKEERGRGNFPDRFSARQFPNYSSELNVNALLLGDSALYLCASSLGLAVETQYFGPGTRLLVL.

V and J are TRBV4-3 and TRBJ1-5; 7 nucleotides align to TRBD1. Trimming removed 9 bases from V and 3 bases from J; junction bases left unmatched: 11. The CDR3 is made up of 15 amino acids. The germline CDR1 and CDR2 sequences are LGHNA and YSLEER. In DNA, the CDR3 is TGCGCCAGTAGTCGGGACAGTCACCTCAATCAGCCCCAGCATTTT. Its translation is CASSRDSHLNQPQHF.

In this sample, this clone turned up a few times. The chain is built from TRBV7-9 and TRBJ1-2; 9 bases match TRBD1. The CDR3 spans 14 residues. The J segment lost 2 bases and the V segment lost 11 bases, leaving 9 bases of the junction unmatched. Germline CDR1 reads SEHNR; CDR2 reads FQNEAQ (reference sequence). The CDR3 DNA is TGTGCCTCCAGCTCGACAGGGGGGAACTATGGCTACACCTTC. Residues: CASSSTGGNYGYTF.

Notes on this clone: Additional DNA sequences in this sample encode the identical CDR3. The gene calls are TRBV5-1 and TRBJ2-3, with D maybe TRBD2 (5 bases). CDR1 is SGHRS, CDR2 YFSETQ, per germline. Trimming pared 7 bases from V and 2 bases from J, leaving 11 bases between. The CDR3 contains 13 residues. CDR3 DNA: TGCGCCAGCTCACTAGGGTCCACAGATACGCAGTATTTT. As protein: CASSLGSTDTQYF.

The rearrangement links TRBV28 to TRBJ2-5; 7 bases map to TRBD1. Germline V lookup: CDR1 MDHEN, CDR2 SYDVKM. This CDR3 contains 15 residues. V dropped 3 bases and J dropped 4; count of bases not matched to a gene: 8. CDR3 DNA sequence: TGTGCCAGCAGTTTTGTTAGGGGGCAGGGAGAGACCCAGTACTTC. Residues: CASSFVRGQGETQYF.

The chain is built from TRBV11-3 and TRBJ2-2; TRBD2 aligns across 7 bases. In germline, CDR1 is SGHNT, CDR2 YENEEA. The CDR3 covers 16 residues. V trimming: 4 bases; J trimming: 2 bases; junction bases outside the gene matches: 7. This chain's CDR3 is CASSSGGTKNTGELFF. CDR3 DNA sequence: TGTGCCAGCAGCTCCGGGGGGACCAAAAACACCGGGGAGCTGTTTTTT.

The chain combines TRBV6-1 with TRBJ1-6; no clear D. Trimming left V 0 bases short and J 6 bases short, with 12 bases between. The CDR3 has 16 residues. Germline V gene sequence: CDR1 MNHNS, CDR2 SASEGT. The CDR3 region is CASSEAARGINSPLHF. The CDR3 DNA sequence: TGTGCCAGCAGTGAAGCGGCCAGAGGTATTAATTCACCCCTCCACTTT.

The CDR3 loop is CASSQGPGRLTYEQYF. The CDR3, as DNA: TGCGCCAGCAGCCAAGGGCCAGGCAGACTAACCTACGAGCAGTACTTC. The chain uses TRBV4-3 and TRBJ2-7; possible D gene TRBD2, 5 bases. The CDR3 totals 16 residues. Germline V gene lookup returns CDR1 LGHNA and CDR2 YSLEER. The germline V and J ends were trimmed by 1 base and 2 bases, with 15 bases remaining between them.

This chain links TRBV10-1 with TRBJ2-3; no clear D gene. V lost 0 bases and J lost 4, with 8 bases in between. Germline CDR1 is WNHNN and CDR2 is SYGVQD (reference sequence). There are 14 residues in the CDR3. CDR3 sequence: CASSESRTSDTQYF. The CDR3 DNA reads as TGCGCCAGCAGTGAGTCAAGGACCTCAGATACGCAGTATTTT.

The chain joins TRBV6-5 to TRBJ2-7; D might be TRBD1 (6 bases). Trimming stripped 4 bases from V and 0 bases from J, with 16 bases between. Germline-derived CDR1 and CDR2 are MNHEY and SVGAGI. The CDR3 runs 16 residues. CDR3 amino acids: CASSSERQVGSYEQYF. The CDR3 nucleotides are TGTGCCAGCAGTTCCGAGCGACAGGTTGGCTCCTACGAGCAGTACTTC.

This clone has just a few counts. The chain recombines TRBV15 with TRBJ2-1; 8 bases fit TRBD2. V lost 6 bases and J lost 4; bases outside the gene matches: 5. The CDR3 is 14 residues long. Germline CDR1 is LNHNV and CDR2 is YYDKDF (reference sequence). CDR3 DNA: TGTGCCACCAGTAAGCGGGGGACTTACAATGAGCAGTTCTTC. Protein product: CATSKRGTYNEQFF.

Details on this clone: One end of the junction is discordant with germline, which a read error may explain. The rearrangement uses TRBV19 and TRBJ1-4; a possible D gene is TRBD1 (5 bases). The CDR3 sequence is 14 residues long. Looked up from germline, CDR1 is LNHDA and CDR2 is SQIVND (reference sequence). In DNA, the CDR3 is TGTGCCAGTAGTATGGGGGAGGGATCGGAAAAATTGTTTTTT. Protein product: CASSMGEGSEKLFF.

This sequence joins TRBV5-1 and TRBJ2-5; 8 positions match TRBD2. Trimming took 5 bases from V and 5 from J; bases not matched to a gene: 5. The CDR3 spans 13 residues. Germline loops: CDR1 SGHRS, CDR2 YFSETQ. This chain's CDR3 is CASRRTSLETQYF. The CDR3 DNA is TGCGCCAGCAGGAGGACTAGCTTGGAGACCCAGTACTTC. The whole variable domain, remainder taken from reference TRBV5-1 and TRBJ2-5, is KAGVTQTPRYLIKTRGQQVTLSCSPISGHRSVSWYQQTPGQGLQFLFEYFSETQRNKGNFPGRFSGRQFSNSRSEMNVSTLELGDSALYLCASRRTSLETQYFGPGTRLLVL.

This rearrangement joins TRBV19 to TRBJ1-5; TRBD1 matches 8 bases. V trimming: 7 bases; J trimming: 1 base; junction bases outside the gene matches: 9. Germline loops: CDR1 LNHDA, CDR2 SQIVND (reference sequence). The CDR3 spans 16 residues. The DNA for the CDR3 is TGTGCCAGTACTCTCGACCAGGGGGCAAGCAATCAGCCCCAGCATTTT. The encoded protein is CASTLDQGASNQPQHF.